Sequencing of this TCR beta chain was carried out in a study of breast tumors, draining lymph nodes, adjacent tissues. Regarding the study as a whole: Data only fit, rather than demonstrated, lymph node origin of most tumor T cells. Compared with lymph nodes, tumors were less diverse; compared with nontumor tissue, more. Most tumor T cells seemingly derive from lymph node, then expand in tumor. Luminal-like breast cancer showed significantly greater tumor-nontumor repertoire similarity than basal-like breast cancer did.

This clonotype was recorded many times. The antigen is not known. TCRdb re-analysed the multiplex PCR reads in MiXCR, keeping a single row per CDR3 protein. The table records 150,000 to 200,000 distinct CDR3 sequences, 30% to 35% of them present only once. Samples came from axillary lymph nodes draining the breast cancer. V shed 5 bases and J shed 6 bases, with 17 bases lying between them. The germline gives CDR1 SGHTA, CDR2 FQGNSA. The CDR3 covers 14 residues. The chain joins TRBV7-2 to TRBJ2-7; D might be TRBD2 (5 bases). This receptor was taken from a female donor with breast cancer. Some clones in this sample may be carry-over from other donors' samples. The sequenced material came from axillary lymph node tissue. CDR3 amino acids: CASSAKLREREQYF. DNA of the CDR3: TGTGCCAGCAGCGCCAAGCTTAGGGAGCGCGAGCAGTACTTC.